This entry is about one TCR beta chain. Other DNA sequences in the same sample also yield this CDR3. This sample was taken from a study of blood T cell repertoires in COVID-19. Germline loops: CDR1 SGHNT, CDR2 YENEEA. V was pared by 1 base and J by 0 bases, with 5 bases between. This CDR3 has 14 amino acids. Libraries were prepared by immunoSEQ multiplex PCR; TCRdb keeps only in-frame clonotypes and omits some of them. The table includes about 210,000 clones, approximately 91% detected once. The V gene is TRBV11-3, the J gene TRBJ2-3; maybe TRBD2 (5 bases). Sequencing used peripheral blood. The TCR sequence derives from a young man with active or convalescent COVID-19. For the CDR3, the DNA is TGTGCCAGCAGCTTAGGCGGGAGCACAGATACGCAGTATTTT. Translated, it gives CASSLGGSTDTQYF.